One sample yielded the 25 T cell receptor beta chains listed below, sequenced in a study of T-cell memory formation after mild COVID-19. TCRdb reprocessed the 5' RACE reads with MiXCR, giving one entry per CDR3 protein. In the table there are approximately 350,000 distinct CDR3 sequences, 13% to 15% of which are singletons. Sample: PBMCs or a T cell subset sorted from them (not recorded which). The receptors stem from a man between 18 and 35 years old who had mild COVID-19 (a few samples of this study predate the infection). Cell type and time point are not known.

The genes are TRBV20-1 and TRBJ1-1; possible D gene TRBD1, 5 bases. V lost 5 bases, J lost 4 bases, and 8 bases lay in between. Germline V gene lookup returns CDR1 DFQATT and CDR2 SNEGSKA (reference sequence). This CDR3 spans 11 amino acids. The CDR3 sequence is CSARGPTEAFF. CDR3 bases: TGCAGTGCTCGGGGACCCACTGAAGCTTTCTTT.

This clonotype occurred a few times. The rearrangement joins TRBV15 to TRBJ2-5; D remains ambiguous. The V gene's germline CDR1 is LNHNV and CDR2 YYDKDF (reference sequence). The CDR3 is 13 amino acids. The V end lost 0 bases, the J end lost 1 base, and 3 bases lay between the germline ends. CDR3 sequence reads: CATSREPQETQYF. CDR3 sequence (DNA): TGTGCCACCAGCAGAGAACCCCAAGAGACCCAGTACTTC.

The genes are TRBV7-7 and TRBJ2-2; 8 bases map to TRBD1. The CDR3 has 15 amino acids. V gave up 5 bases and J gave up 3 bases; unmatched junction bases: 5. CDR1 is SSHAT and CDR2 is FNYEAQ in the germline V gene (reference sequence). The CDR3 here is CASSASGGDTGELFF. CDR3 nucleotide sequence: TGTGCCAGCAGCGCCTCAGGGGGCGACACCGGGGAGCTGTTTTTT.

A word on this clonotype: This could be a read error, since a much larger clone is one nucleotide away. The CDR3 coding sequence is TGCGCCATCACCCCAACCCCGGGGGTTACCTACGAGCAGTACTTC. Its protein product is CAITPTPGVTYEQYF. The chain employs TRBV5-1 and TRBJ2-7; the D gene is possibly TRBD2 (6 bases). Germline values: CDR1 SGHRS, CDR2 YFSETQ. The V end lost 9 bases, the J end lost 2 bases, and 21 bases lay between the germline ends. This CDR3 is built from 15 residues.

The chain joins TRBV5-1 to TRBJ2-3; D remains ambiguous. V lost 4 bases, J lost 4 bases, and 13 bases lay in between. The germline V gene has CDR1 SGHRS and CDR2 YFSETQ. This CDR3 comprises 14 residues. The chain's CDR3 is CASSPSWGPDTQYF. CDR3 DNA sequence: TGCGCCAGCAGCCCGAGTTGGGGTCCAGATACGCAGTATTTT.

This clonotype was counted only a few times. The V and J genes are TRBV6-6 and TRBJ2-7; D not certain. This CDR3 contains 14 residues. The germline CDR1 and CDR2 sequences are MNHNY and SVGAGI (reference sequence). V lost 4 bases and J lost 0, with 10 bases in between. The CDR3: CASSWEGSSYEQYF. CDR3 coding DNA: TGTGCCAGCAGTTGGGAAGGCAGCTCCTACGAGCAGTACTTC.

In its sample, this clonotype was seen a few times. This chain links TRBV6-5 with TRBJ2-5; D perhaps matches TRBD2 (5 bases). V was cut by 2 bases and J by 4 bases, with 8 bases left in between. There are 13 residues in the CDR3. Germline V gene lookup returns CDR1 MNHEY and CDR2 SVGAGI. CDR3: CASSYNRGETQYF. The CDR3, as DNA: TGTGCCAGCAGTTACAACCGGGGAGAGACCCAGTACTTC.

V usage is TRBV7-2 and J usage is TRBJ2-3, with 9 bases fitting TRBD2. The CDR3 runs 16 residues. The V segment lost 6 bases and the J segment 1 base; nucleotides outside the gene matches: 8. The germline CDR1 and CDR2 sequences are SGHTA and FQGNSA. The CDR3 protein is CASRTPSGEGTDTQYF. The CDR3 coding sequence is TGTGCCAGCAGGACCCCTAGCGGGGAGGGCACAGATACGCAGTATTTT. Combining the CDR3 with reference TRBV7-2 and TRBJ2-3 gives the whole variable domain GAGVSQSPSNKVTEKGKDVELRCDPISGHTALYWYRQSLGQGLEFLIYFQGNSAPDKSGLPSDRFSAERTGGSVSTLTIQRTQQEDSAVYLCASRTPSGEGTDTQYFGPGTRLTVL.

This clonotype appeared a few times. This chain uses TRBV7-2 with TRBJ1-1, with no clear D. Trimming cost V 3 bases and J 6 bases, with 5 bases left between them. This CDR3 has 11 amino acids. The germline V gene has CDR1 SGHTA and CDR2 FQGNSA. CDR3 nucleotides: TGTGCCAGCAGCTTTTACTCTGAAGCTTTCTTT. Amino acid sequence: CASSFYSEAFF.

The gene calls are TRBV28 and TRBJ1-2; D is ambiguous. V was cut by 5 bases and J by 4 bases, with 11 bases left in between. The CDR3 is 13 residues long. The germline gives CDR1 MDHEN, CDR2 SYDVKM. This chain's CDR3 is CASSTSQRYGYTF. CDR3 nucleotides: TGTGCCAGCAGTACCTCTCAGCGCTATGGCTACACCTTC.

The chain is built from TRBV20-1 and TRBJ2-2; D is unclear. The germline CDR1 and CDR2 sequences are DFQATT and SNEGSKA (reference sequence). V shed 2 bases and J shed 5 bases, with 3 bases lying between them. The CDR3 has 11 amino acids. The CDR3 sequence is CSARRTGELFF. The CDR3 bases are TGCAGTGCTAGAAGAACCGGGGAGCTGTTTTTT.

The chain couples TRBV18 to TRBJ2-5, with 13 bases lining up with TRBD2. This CDR3 region has 16 residues. V was clipped by 3 bases and J by 5 bases; unmatched bases: 6. Germline assignment: CDR1 KGHSH and CDR2 LQKENI. DNA for the CDR3: TGTGCCAGCTCACCGCTCCGGACTAGCGGGGGTGAGACCCAGTACTTC. Translating it yields CASSPLRTSGGETQYF.

This clonotype has a handful of counts. The CDR3 DNA reads TGTGCCAGCAGACCACTCCCGCGGGACTATGGCTACACCTTC. This translates into CASRPLPRDYGYTF. V gene TRBV6-2 or TRBV6-3 combines with J gene TRBJ1-2, with D unclear. The CDR3 is 14 residues long. The germline V gene has CDR1 MNHEY and CDR2 SVGEGT. Trimming removed 6 bases at V and 3 bases at J, with 14 bases between.

Turning to this clonotype: Possible read error: a much larger clone is one base away. CDR3 loop: CASSLEVHGYTF. The CDR3 nucleotides read TGTGCCAGCAGCTTAGAGGTTCATGGCTACACCTTC. The gene calls are TRBV7-9 and TRBJ1-2; D is unclear. CDR1 and CDR2 (germline): SEHNR, FQNEAQ (reference sequence). V lost 1 base and J lost 6, with 6 bases in between. The CDR3 runs to 12 residues. The entire variable domain, with the rest obtained from reference TRBV7-9 and TRBJ1-2, is as follows: DTGVSQNPRHKITKRGQNVTFRCDPISEHNRLYWYRQTLGQGPEFLTYFQNEAQLEKSRLLSDRFSAERPKGSFSTLEIQRTEQGDSAMYLCASSLEVHGYTFGSGTRLTVV.

This clonotype came up many times. V and J are TRBV11-1 and TRBJ2-1; TRBD1 matches at 8 bases. The CDR3 sequence is 15 residues long. V lost 2 bases, J lost 2 bases, and 2 bases stayed unmatched. Germline V gives CDR1 SGHAT, CDR2 FQDESV (reference sequence). The CDR3 DNA sequence: TGTGCCAGCAGCTTATTGACAGGGGCCTACAATGAGCAGTTCTTC. Protein product: CASSLLTGAYNEQFF.

The sample holds a few counts of this clonotype. This rearrangement joins TRBV2 to TRBJ2-3; no reliable D call. V was shortened by 7 bases and J by 2 bases, with 7 bases between the two germline ends. The CDR3 extends over 12 amino acids. Germline lookup yields CDR1 SNHLY and CDR2 FYNNEI. CDR3 amino acids: CASKDNTDTQYF. Written as DNA, the CDR3 is TGTGCCAGCAAAGACAACACAGATACGCAGTATTTT.

The genes are TRBV19 and TRBJ1-4; the match to TRBD1 covers 7 bases. Looked up from germline, CDR1 is LNHDA and CDR2 is SQIVND (reference sequence). This CDR3 comprises 14 residues. V shed 6 bases, J shed 4 bases, and the junction held 5 bases outside the gene matches. As DNA, the CDR3 is TGTGCCAGTAGAAGGACAGGTGGTAATGAAAAACTGTTTTTT. As protein: CASRRTGGNEKLFF.

V is TRBV20-1 and J is TRBJ1-1, with D possibly matching TRBD1 (6 bases). The V gene lost 1 base and the J gene lost 1 base, with 13 bases spanning the gap. The V gene's germline CDR1 is DFQATT and CDR2 SNEGSKA (reference sequence). The CDR3 spans 15 residues. This CDR3 reads CSARGGPGQNTEAFF. CDR3 coding DNA: TGCAGTGCTAGAGGGGGACCGGGACAGAACACTGAAGCTTTCTTT.

This clonotype has ten or more counts. The chain links TRBV5-1 to TRBJ2-2; D is ambiguous. CDR1 and CDR2 from the germline V gene are SGHRS and YFSETQ. V shed 0 bases and J shed 0 bases, with 6 bases lying between them. The CDR3 is made up of 15 amino acids. For the CDR3, the DNA is TGCGCCAGCAGCTTGGGCTGGGCGAACACCGGGGAGCTGTTTTTT. Protein: CASSLGWANTGELFF.

This clonotype has only a few counts. The chain has TRBV6-5 and TRBJ2-7; maybe TRBD2 (6 bases). CDR1 MNHEY and CDR2 SVGAGI come from the germline V gene. The CDR3 totals 13 residues. The V and J ends lost 0 bases and 7 bases respectively, with 10 bases between them. DNA of the CDR3: TGTGCCAGCAGTTACTCGGAGGGTGAGGAGCAGTACTTC. Translation gives CASSYSEGEEQYF.

This clonotype was seen a few times. The rearrangement uses TRBV6-2 or TRBV6-3 and TRBJ2-1; the match to TRBD2 covers 9 bases. The junction had 18 bases not matched to a gene; V was cut back by 6 bases and J by 12 bases. The CDR3 runs to 16 residues. The germline gives CDR1 MNHEY, CDR2 SVGEGT. The CDR3 DNA sequence: TGTGCCAGCAGACCCCACCCAGCGGGGGGCATAAAGGGGCAGTTCTTC. Encoded protein: CASRPHPAGGIKGQFF.

This clonotype turned up a few times. The CDR3 loop is CASSLEVSGGDTQYF. As DNA, the CDR3 is TGCGCCAGCAGCTTGGAGGTCAGTGGTGGAGATACGCAGTATTTT. The V gene is TRBV5-1, the J gene TRBJ2-3, with D unclear. The germline V gene encodes CDR1 SGHRS and CDR2 YFSETQ. The CDR3 has 15 amino acids. V shed 0 bases and J shed 5 bases, with 13 bases lying between them.

The chain has TRBV5-1 and TRBJ2-4; 8 positions match TRBD1. Trimming took 2 bases from V and 9 from J; bases not matched to a gene: 7. The CDR3 loop spans 14 amino acids. Germline CDR1 SGHRS, CDR2 YFSETQ. CDR3 sequence reads: CASSFGQGGGIQYF. The CDR3 DNA reads as TGCGCCAGCAGCTTCGGACAGGGCGGAGGCATTCAGTACTTC.

This clonotype was detected a few times. V usage is TRBV6-2 or TRBV6-3 and J usage is TRBJ2-1; a possible D gene is TRBD2 (6 bases). V lost 5 bases, J lost 2 bases, and 22 bases lay in between. The CDR3 is made up of 18 amino acids. Germline V CDR1 and CDR2: MNHEY, SVGEGT. In nucleotides, the CDR3 is TGTGCCAGCAGTCCCCTGCGGGGCCTTAACGGAACCTACAATGAGCAGTTCTTC. Its protein is CASSPLRGLNGTYNEQFF.

This clonotype was counted between two and nine times. This chain links TRBV7-2 with TRBJ2-7; 9 nucleotides align to TRBD2. J lost 1 base, V lost 4 bases, and 11 bases had no gene match. The CDR3 spans 17 residues. Germline lookup yields CDR1 SGHTA and CDR2 FQGNSA. CDR3 coding DNA: TGTGCCAGCAGCTCCGCGTGGGCTAGCGGGGTTTCCTACGAGCAGTACTTC. Protein sequence: CASSSAWASGVSYEQYF.